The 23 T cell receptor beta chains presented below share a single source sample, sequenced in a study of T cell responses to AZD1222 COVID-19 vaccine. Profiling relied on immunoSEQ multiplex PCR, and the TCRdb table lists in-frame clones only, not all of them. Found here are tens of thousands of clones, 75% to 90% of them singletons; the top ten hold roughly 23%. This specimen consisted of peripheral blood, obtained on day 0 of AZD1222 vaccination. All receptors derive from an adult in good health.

The CDR3 DNA reads TGCGCCTCAGCGACTCAAGGGGGCTTGAACACTGAAGCTTTCTTT. Amino acids: CASATQGGLNTEAFF. The chain employs TRBV5-1 and TRBJ1-1; 7 bases match TRBD1. The CDR3 spans 15 residues. The trim removed 10 bases at V and 0 bases at J, leaving 12 bases unmatched. Germline-derived CDR1 and CDR2 are SGHRS and YFSETQ.

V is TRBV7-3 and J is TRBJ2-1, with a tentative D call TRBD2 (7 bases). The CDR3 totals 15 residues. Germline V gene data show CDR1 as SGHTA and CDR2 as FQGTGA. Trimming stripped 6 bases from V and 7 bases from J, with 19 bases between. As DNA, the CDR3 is TGTGCCAGCAGACTTGGGGGGGCCACACAGAATGAGCAGTTCTTC. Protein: CASRLGGATQNEQFF.

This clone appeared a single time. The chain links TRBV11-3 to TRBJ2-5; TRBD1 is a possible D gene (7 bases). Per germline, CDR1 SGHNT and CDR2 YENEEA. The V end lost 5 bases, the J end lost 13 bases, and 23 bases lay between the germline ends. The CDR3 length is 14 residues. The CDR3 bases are TGTGCCAGCAGCAAGGGGGGTCAGGGGGGAAGAAGGTACTTC. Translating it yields CASSKGGQGGRRYF.

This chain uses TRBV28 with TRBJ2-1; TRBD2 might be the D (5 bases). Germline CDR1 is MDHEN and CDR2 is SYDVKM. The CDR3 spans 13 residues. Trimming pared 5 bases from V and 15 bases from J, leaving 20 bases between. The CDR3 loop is CASSPGSSGYRFF. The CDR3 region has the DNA TGTGCCAGCAGTCCGGGATCTTCGGGTTATCGGTTCTTC.

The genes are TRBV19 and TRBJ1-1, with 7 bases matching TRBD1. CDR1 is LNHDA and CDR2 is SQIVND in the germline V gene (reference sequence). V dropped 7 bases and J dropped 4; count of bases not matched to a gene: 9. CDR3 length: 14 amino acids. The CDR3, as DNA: TGTGCCAGTATCTCAGACAGGGAGGCCACTGAAGCTTTCTTT. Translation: CASISDREATEAFF. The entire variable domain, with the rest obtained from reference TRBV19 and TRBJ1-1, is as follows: DGGITQSPKYLFRKEGQNVTLSCEQNLNHDAMYWYRQDPGQGLRLIYYSQIVNDFQKGDIAEGYSVSREKKESFPLTVTSAQKNPTAFYLCASISDREATEAFFGQGTRLTVV.

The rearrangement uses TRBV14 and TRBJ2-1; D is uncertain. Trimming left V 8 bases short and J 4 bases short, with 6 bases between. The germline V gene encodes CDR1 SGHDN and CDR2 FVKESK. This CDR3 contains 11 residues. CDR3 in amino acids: CASGDYNEQFF. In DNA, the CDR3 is TGTGCCAGCGGAGATTACAATGAGCAGTTCTTC.

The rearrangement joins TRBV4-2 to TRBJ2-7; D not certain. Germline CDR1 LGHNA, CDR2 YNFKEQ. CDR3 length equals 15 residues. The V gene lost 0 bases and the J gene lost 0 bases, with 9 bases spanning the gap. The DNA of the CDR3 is TGTGCCAGCAGCCAAGAAGGCGGCAGCTCCTACGAGCAGTACTTC. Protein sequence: CASSQEGGSSYEQYF.

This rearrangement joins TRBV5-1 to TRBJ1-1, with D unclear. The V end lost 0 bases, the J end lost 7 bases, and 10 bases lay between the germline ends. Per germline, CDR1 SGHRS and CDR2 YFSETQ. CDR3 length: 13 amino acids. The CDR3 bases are TGCGCCAGCAGCTTGGAATCAATACGTGAAGCTTTCTTT. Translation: CASSLESIREAFF. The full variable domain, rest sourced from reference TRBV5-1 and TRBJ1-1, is KAGVTQTPRYLIKTRGQQVTLSCSPISGHRSVSWYQQTPGQGLQFLFEYFSETQRNKGNFPGRFSGRQFSNSRSEMNVSTLELGDSALYLCASSLESIREAFFGQGTRLTVV.

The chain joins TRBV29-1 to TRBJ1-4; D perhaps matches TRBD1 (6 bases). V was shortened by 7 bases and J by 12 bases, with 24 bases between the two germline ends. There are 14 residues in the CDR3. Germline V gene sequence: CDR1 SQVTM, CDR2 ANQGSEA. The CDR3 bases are TGCAGCGGTTCCGAGCAGGGGAGGGGGTCGGAACTGTTTTTT. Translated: CSGSEQGRGSELFF.

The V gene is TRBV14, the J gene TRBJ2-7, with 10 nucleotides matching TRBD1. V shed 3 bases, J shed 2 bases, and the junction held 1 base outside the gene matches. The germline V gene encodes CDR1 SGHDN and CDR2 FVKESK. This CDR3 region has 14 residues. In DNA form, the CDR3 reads TGTGCCAGCAGCCAGGGACAGGGGACCTACGAGCAGTACTTC. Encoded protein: CASSQGQGTYEQYF.

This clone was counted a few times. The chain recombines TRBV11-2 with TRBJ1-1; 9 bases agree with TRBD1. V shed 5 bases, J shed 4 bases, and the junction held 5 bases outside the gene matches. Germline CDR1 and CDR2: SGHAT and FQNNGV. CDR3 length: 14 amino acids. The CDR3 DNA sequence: TGTGCCAGCAGCCTACAGACAGGGGGCACTGAAGCTTTCTTT. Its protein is CASSLQTGGTEAFF.

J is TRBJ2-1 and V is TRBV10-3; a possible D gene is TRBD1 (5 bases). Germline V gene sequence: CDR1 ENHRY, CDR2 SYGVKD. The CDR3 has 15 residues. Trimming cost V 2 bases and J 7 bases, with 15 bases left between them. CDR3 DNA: TGTGCCATCAGTGAGGCGTCTAACAGGCGGAATGAGCAGTTCTTC. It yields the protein CAISEASNRRNEQFF.

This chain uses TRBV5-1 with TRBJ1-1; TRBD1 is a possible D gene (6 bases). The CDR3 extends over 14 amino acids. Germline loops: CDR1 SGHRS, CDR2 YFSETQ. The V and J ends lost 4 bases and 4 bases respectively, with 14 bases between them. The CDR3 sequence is CASSLGGAGTEAFF. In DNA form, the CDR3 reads TGCGCCAGCAGCCTGGGGGGCGCAGGCACTGAAGCTTTCTTT.

CDR3: CASTLGLDTDTQYF. CDR3 nucleotide sequence: TGTGCCAGCACCCTAGGACTTGACACAGATACGCAGTATTTT. The chain combines TRBV28 with TRBJ2-3, with a tentative D call TRBD2 (5 bases). The V gene's germline CDR1 is MDHEN and CDR2 SYDVKM. V was clipped by 7 bases and J by 2 bases, with 13 bases between them. This CDR3 is built from 14 residues. The full variable domain, in which reference TRBV28 and TRBJ2-3 provide the parts outside the CDR3, is DVKVTQSSRYLVKRTGEKVFLECVQDMDHENMFWYRQDPGLGLRLIYFSYDVKMKEKGDIPEGYSVSREKKERFSLILESASTNQTSMYLCASTLGLDTDTQYFGPGTRLTVL.

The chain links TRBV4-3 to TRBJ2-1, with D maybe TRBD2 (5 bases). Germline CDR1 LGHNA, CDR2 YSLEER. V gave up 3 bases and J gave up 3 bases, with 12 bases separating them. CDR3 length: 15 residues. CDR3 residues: CASSHFPGNYNEQFF. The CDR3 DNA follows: TGCGCCAGCAGCCATTTCCCCGGGAACTACAATGAGCAGTTCTTC.

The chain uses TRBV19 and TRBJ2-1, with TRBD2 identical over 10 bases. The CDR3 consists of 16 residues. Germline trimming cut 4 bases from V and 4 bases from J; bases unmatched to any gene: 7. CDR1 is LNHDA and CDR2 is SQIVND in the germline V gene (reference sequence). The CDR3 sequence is CASSNSGTSAYNEQFF. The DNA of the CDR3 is TGTGCCAGTAGTAACTCCGGGACTAGCGCATACAATGAGCAGTTCTTC.

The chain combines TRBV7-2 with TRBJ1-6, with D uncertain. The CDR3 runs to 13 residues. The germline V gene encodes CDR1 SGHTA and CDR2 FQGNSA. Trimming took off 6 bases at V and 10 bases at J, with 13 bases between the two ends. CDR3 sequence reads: CASSPLTDSPLHF. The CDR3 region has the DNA TGTGCCAGCAGTCCACTCACGGACTCACCCCTCCACTTT.

In nucleotides, the CDR3 is TGTGCCAGTAGTGTGGGATCCTACGAGCAGTACTTC. Protein: CASSVGSYEQYF. V usage is TRBV19 and J usage is TRBJ2-7; D is unclear. CDR1 LNHDA and CDR2 SQIVND come from the germline V gene (reference sequence). This CDR3 comprises 12 residues. The V gene lost 5 bases and the J gene lost 1 base, with 6 bases spanning the gap.

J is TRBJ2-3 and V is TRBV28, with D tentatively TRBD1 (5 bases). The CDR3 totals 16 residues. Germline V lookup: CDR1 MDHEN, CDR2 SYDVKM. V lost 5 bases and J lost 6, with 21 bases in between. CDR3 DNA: TGTGCCAGCAGTCCTCAAGGACAAGACCTGGAGGATACGCAGTATTTT. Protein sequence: CASSPQGQDLEDTQYF. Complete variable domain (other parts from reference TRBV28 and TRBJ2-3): DVKVTQSSRYLVKRTGEKVFLECVQDMDHENMFWYRQDPGLGLRLIYFSYDVKMKEKGDIPEGYSVSREKKERFSLILESASTNQTSMYLCASSPQGQDLEDTQYFGPGTRLTVL.

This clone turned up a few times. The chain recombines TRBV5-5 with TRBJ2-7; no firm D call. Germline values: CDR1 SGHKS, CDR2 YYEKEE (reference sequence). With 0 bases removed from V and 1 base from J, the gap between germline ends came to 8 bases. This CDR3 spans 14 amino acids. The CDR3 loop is CASSLASVSYEQYF. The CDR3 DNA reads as TGTGCCAGCAGCTTGGCCAGCGTGTCCTACGAGCAGTACTTC. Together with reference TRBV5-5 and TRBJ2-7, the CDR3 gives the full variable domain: DAGVTQSPTHLIKTRGQQVTLRCSPISGHKSVSWYQQVLGQGPQFIFQYYEKEERGRGNFPDRFSARQFPNYSSELNVNALLLGDSALYLCASSLASVSYEQYFGPGTRLTVT.

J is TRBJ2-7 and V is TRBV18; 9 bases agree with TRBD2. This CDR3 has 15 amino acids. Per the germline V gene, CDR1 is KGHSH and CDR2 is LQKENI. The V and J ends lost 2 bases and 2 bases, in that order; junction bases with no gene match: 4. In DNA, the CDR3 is TGTGCCAGCTCACCAGGAGGGACTAGCCCCTACGAGCAGTACTTC. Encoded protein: CASSPGGTSPYEQYF.

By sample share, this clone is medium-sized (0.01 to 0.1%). Written as DNA, the CDR3 is TGTGCCAGCAGTCCATATCGAGAAAAACTGTTTTTT. It yields the protein CASSPYREKLFF. The gene calls are TRBV7-9 and TRBJ1-4; no reliable D call. The V gene lost 6 bases and the J gene lost 8 bases, with 10 bases spanning the gap. Germline V CDR1 and CDR2: SEHNR, FQNEAQ (reference sequence). The CDR3 sequence is 12 residues long.

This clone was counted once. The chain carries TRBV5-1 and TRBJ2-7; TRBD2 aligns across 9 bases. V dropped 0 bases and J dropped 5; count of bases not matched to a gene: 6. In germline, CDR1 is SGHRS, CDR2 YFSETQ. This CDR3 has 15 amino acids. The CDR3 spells CASSLAGGRDDEQYF. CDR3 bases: TGCGCCAGCAGCTTGGCCGGCGGGAGGGATGACGAGCAGTACTTC.